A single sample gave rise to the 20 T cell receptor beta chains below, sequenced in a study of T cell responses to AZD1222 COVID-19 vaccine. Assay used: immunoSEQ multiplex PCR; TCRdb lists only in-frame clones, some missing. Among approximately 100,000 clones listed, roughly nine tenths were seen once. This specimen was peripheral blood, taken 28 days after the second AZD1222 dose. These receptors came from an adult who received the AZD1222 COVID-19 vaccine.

CDR3 in amino acids: CASSLRRPGIREQYF. The CDR3 DNA sequence: TGTGCCAGCAGTTTACGCCGTCCCGGGATTAGGGAGCAGTACTTC. The chain couples TRBV27 to TRBJ2-7, with D possibly TRBD2 on 5 matching bases. This CDR3 has 15 residues. V was pared by 2 bases and J by 7 bases, with 18 bases between. The germline gives CDR1 MNHEY, CDR2 SMNVEV (reference sequence).

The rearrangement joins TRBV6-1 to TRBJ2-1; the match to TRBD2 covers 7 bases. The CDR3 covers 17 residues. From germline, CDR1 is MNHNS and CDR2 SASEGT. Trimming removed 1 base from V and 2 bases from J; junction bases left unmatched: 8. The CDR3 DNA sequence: TGTGCCAGCAGTGAAGAGATAGCGGGCAGTCCCTACAATGAGCAGTTCTTC. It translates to CASSEEIAGSPYNEQFF.

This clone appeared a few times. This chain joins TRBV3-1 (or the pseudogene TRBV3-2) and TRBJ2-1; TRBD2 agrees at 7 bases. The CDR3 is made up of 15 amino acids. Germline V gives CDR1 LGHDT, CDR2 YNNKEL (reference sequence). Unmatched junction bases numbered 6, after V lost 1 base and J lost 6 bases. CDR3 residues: CASSQASGKTNEQFF. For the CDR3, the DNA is TGTGCCAGCAGCCAAGCCAGCGGGAAGACCAATGAGCAGTTCTTC.

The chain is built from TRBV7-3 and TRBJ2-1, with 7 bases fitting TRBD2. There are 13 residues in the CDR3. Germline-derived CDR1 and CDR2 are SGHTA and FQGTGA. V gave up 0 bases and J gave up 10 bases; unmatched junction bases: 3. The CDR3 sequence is CASSLTERGEQFF. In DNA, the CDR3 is TGTGCCAGCAGCTTAACCGAGCGGGGCGAGCAGTTCTTC.

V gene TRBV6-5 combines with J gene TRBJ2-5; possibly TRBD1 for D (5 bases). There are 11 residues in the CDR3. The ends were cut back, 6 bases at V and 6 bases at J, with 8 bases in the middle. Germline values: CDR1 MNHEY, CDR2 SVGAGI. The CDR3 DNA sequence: TGTGCCAGCAGCCTGGGGCAGACCCAGTACTTC. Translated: CASSLGQTQYF.

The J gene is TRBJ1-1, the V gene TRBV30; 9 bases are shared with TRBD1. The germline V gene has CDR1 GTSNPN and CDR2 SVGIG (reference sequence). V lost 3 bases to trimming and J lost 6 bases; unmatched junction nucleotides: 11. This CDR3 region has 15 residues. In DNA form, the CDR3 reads TGTGCCTGGAGCACCGGGACAGGGTATAACGCTGAAGCTTTCTTT. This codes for CAWSTGTGYNAEAFF.

The CDR3 spells CASSLGTAGLNTQYF. CDR3 sequence (DNA): TGTGCCAGCAGCTTAGGGACGGCCGGTTTAAATACGCAGTATTTT. The V and J genes are TRBV7-2 and TRBJ2-3; D is unclear. This CDR3 has 15 amino acids. CDR1 and CDR2 (germline): SGHTA, FQGNSA. V lost 1 base and J 7 bases, leaving 15 bases between the germline ends.

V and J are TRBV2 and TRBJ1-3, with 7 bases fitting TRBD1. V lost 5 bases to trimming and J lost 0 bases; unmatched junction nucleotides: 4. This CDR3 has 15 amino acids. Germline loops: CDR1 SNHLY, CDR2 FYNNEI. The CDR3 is CASSSRGVSGNTIYF. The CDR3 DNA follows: TGTGCCAGCAGTAGCAGGGGGGTCTCTGGAAACACCATATATTTT.

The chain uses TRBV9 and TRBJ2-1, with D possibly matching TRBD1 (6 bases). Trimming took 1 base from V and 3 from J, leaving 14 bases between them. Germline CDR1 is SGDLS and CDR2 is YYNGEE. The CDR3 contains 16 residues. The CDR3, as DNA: TGTGCCAGCAGCGTAACCGGACAGCCTGACTACAATGAGCAGTTCTTC. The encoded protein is CASSVTGQPDYNEQFF.

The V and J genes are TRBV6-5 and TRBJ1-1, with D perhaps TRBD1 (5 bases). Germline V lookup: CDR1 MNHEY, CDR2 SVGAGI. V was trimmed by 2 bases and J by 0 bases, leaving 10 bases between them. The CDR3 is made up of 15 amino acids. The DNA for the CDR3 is TGTGCCAGCAGTTACAGACAGTTGTTGAACACTGAAGCTTTCTTT. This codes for CASSYRQLLNTEAFF.

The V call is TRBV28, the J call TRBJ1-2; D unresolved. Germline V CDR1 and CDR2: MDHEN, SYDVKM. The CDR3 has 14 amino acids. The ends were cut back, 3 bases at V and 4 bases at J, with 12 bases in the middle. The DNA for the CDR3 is TGTGCCAGCAGTTTTATTAGTAACTCCTATGGCTACACCTTC. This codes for CASSFISNSYGYTF.

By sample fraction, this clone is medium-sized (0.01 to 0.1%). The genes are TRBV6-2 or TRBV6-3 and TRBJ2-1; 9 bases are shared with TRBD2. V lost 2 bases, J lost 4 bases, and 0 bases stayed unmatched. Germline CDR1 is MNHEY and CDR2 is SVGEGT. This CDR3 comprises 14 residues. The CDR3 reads CASSYTSGYNEQFF. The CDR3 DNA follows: TGTGCCAGCAGTTACACTAGCGGGTACAATGAGCAGTTCTTC.

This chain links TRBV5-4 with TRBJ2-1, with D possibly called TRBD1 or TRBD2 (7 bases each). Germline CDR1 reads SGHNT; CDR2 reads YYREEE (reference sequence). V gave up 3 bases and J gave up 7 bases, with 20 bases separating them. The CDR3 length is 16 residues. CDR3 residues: CASSSFTTGTMNEQFF. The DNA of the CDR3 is TGTGCCAGCAGCTCGTTTACGACAGGGACTATGAATGAGCAGTTCTTC.

The DNA for the CDR3 is TGTGCCAGCAGTCGCACTAGCGGGAGCAGACGCACAGATACGCAGTATTTT. Its translation is CASSRTSGSRRTDTQYF. The chain joins TRBV6-6 to TRBJ2-3, with 11 bases aligning to TRBD2. In germline, CDR1 is MNHNY, CDR2 SVGAGI (reference sequence). This CDR3 has 17 residues. After removal of 5 bases from V and 1 base from J, the junction contained 8 bases not matched to a gene.

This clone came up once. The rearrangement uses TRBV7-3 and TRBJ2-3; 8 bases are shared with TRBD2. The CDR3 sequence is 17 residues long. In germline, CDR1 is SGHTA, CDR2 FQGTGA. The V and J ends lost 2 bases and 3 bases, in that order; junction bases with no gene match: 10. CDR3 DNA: TGTGCCAGCAGCTTAGAGGGTGGCGGGAGGTTGACAGATACGCAGTATTTT. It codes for CASSLEGGGRLTDTQYF.

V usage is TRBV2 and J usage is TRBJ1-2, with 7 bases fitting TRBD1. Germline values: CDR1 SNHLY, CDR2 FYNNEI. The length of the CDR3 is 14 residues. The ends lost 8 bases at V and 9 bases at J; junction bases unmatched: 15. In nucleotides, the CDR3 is TGTGCCAGCTCCGTTGGACAGGTGACTTTGCGCTACACCTTC. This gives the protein CASSVGQVTLRYTF.

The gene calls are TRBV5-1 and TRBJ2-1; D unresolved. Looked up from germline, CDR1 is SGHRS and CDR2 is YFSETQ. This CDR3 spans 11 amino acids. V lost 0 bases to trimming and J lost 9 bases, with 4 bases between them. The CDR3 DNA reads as TGCGCCAGCAGCTTGGTTAGTGAGCAGTTCTTC. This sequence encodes CASSLVSEQFF.

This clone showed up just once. CDR3 residues: CASSSRLGSGEKLFF. The CDR3 region has the DNA TGTGCCAGCAGTTCACGCTTAGGTAGTGGTGAAAAACTGTTTTTT. V and J are TRBV28 and TRBJ1-4; D is unresolved. CDR1 and CDR2 from the germline V gene are MDHEN and SYDVKM. Trimming removed 4 bases from V and 7 bases from J, with 16 bases in between. The CDR3 has 15 amino acids.

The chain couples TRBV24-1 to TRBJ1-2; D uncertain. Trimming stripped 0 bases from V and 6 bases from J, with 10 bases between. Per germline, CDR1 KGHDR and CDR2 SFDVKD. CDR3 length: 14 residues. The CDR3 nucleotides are TGTGCCACCAGTGATTTGCGGGAAAAAGATGGCTACACCTTC. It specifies CATSDLREKDGYTF.

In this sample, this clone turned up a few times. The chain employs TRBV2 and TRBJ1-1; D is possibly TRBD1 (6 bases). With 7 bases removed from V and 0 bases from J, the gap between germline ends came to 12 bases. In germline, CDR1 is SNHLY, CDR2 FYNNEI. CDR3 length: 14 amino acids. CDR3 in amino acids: CASTNDRLNTEAFF. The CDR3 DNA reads TGTGCCAGCACCAACGACAGGTTGAACACTGAAGCTTTCTTT.